Below are 19 T cell receptor beta chains sequenced from a single sample in a study of cytomegalovirus exposure and HLA in healthy donors. PCR involved 60 Vbeta and 13 Jbeta primers. Produced via immunoSEQ multiplex PCR; TCRdb's table is partial and in-frame only. The profile shows roughly 120,000 clones, 80% of them singletons. Input material: PBMCs. The receptors stem from a young man in good health and CMV-seronegative.

The chain couples TRBV19 to TRBJ2-1; D is possibly TRBD2 (5 bases). The germline gives CDR1 LNHDA, CDR2 SQIVND (reference sequence). The CDR3 consists of 14 residues. Trimming took 4 bases from V and 3 from J, leaving 10 bases between them. CDR3 in amino acids: CASSTAGGYNEQFF. The CDR3, as DNA: TGTGCCAGTAGTACGGCAGGAGGCTACAATGAGCAGTTCTTC.

This chain joins TRBV14 and TRBJ2-7; TRBD2 is a possible D gene (5 bases). Germline V gene sequence: CDR1 SGHDN, CDR2 FVKESK. V lost 4 bases and J 6 bases, leaving 13 bases between the germline ends. The CDR3 runs to 13 residues. For the CDR3, the DNA is TGTGCCAGCAGCCGCTCACTAGGCGGCGAGCAGTACTTC. Translating it yields CASSRSLGGEQYF.

V and J are TRBV7-9 and TRBJ2-2; D call uncertain. Deletions cut 3 bases from V and 4 bases from J, with 6 bases between. The germline V gene has CDR1 SEHNR and CDR2 FQNEAQ (reference sequence). The CDR3 spans 13 residues. CDR3 bases: TGTGCCAGCAGCTTTGAGCGCACCGGGGAGCTGTTTTTT. Amino acids: CASSFERTGELFF.

The chain employs TRBV7-8 and TRBJ2-1; TRBD1 agrees at 7 bases. With 1 base clipped from V and 4 bases from J, the junction kept 7 bases outside the gene matches. CDR1 is SGHVS and CDR2 is FQNEAQ in the germline V gene. CDR3 length equals 16 residues. CDR3 bases: TGTGCCAGCAGCTTAGTCGGCAGGGGGAGATACAATGAGCAGTTCTTC. Translation gives CASSLVGRGRYNEQFF.

This clone was recorded only once. The chain combines TRBV25-1 with TRBJ1-1, with a possible D match to TRBD1 (5 bases). Germline V gives CDR1 MGHDK, CDR2 SYGVNS. The CDR3 consists of 16 residues. Trimming took 1 base from V and 0 from J, leaving 12 bases between them. CDR3 nucleotides: TGTGCCAGCAGTGAATGGGGCAGGGAGGTGAACACTGAAGCTTTCTTT. Protein: CASSEWGREVNTEAFF. Based on the CDR3 plus reference TRBV25-1 and TRBJ1-1, the full variable domain is EADIYQTPRYLVIGTGKKITLECSQTMGHDKMYWYQQDPGMELHLIHYSYGVNSTEKGDLSSESTVSRIRTEHFPLTLESARPSHTSQYLCASSEWGREVNTEAFFGQGTRLTVV.

This chain links TRBV19 with TRBJ1-1; 7 positions agree with TRBD1. V was pared by 2 bases and J by 5 bases, with 8 bases of the junction left unmatched. Germline CDR1 and CDR2: LNHDA and SQIVND (reference sequence). CDR3 length: 15 amino acids. CDR3 sequence reads: CASSITRGMWTEAFF. In DNA form, the CDR3 reads TGTGCCAGTAGTATAACCAGGGGGATGTGGACTGAAGCTTTCTTT. Based on the CDR3 plus reference TRBV19 and TRBJ1-1, the full variable domain is DGGITQSPKYLFRKEGQNVTLSCEQNLNHDAMYWYRQDPGQGLRLIYYSQIVNDFQKGDIAEGYSVSREKKESFPLTVTSAQKNPTAFYLCASSITRGMWTEAFFGQGTRLTVV.

This clone was found once. The chain uses TRBV5-1 and TRBJ1-2, with D unclear. Trimming took 4 bases from V and 4 from J, leaving 14 bases between them. The CDR3 is 14 residues long. Germline V lookup: CDR1 SGHRS, CDR2 YFSETQ. CDR3 region: CASSRRREFYGYTF. DNA for the CDR3: TGCGCCAGCAGCCGTAGAAGGGAGTTCTATGGCTACACCTTC. Using reference TRBV5-1 and TRBJ1-2 for the parts outside the CDR3, the full variable domain is KAGVTQTPRYLIKTRGQQVTLSCSPISGHRSVSWYQQTPGQGLQFLFEYFSETQRNKGNFPGRFSGRQFSNSRSEMNVSTLELGDSALYLCASSRRREFYGYTFGSGTRLTVV.

This clone has only a few counts. The chain carries TRBV19 and TRBJ2-1; 7 nucleotides agree with TRBD2. Germline V gives CDR1 LNHDA, CDR2 SQIVND (reference sequence). The length of the CDR3 is 15 residues. V trimming: 3 bases; J trimming: 8 bases; junction bases outside the gene matches: 10. The CDR3 spells CASSILTGGLDEQFF. DNA for the CDR3: TGTGCCAGTAGTATCCTAACGGGAGGACTGGATGAGCAGTTCTTC. Looking up the rest from reference TRBV19 and TRBJ2-1 gives the full variable domain: DGGITQSPKYLFRKEGQNVTLSCEQNLNHDAMYWYRQDPGQGLRLIYYSQIVNDFQKGDIAEGYSVSREKKESFPLTVTSAQKNPTAFYLCASSILTGGLDEQFFGPGTRLTVL.

V gene TRBV6-5 combines with J gene TRBJ2-7, with 7 bases lining up with TRBD1. The CDR3 sequence is 14 residues long. The trim removed 6 bases at V and 0 bases at J, leaving 5 bases unmatched. The germline gives CDR1 MNHEY, CDR2 SVGAGI. This CDR3 reads CASSDRDSSYEQYF. The CDR3 DNA follows: TGTGCCAGCAGCGACCGGGACAGCTCCTACGAGCAGTACTTC.

V is TRBV29-1 and J is TRBJ1-5, with D hard to call. Germline V gives CDR1 SQVTM, CDR2 ANQGSEA. This CDR3 has 12 residues. Trimming took off 4 bases at V and 7 bases at J, with 11 bases between the two ends. CDR3 in DNA: TGCAGCGTTGGGGCCCCGGGGCAGCCCCAGCATTTT. It encodes CSVGAPGQPQHF. Looking up the rest from reference TRBV29-1 and TRBJ1-5 gives the full variable domain: SAVISQKPSRDICQRGTSLTIQCQVDSQVTMMFWYRQQPGQSLTLIATANQGSEATYESGFVIDKFPISRPNLTFSTLTVSNMSPEDSSIYLCSVGAPGQPQHFGDGTRLSIL.

In the case of this clone: The sample has other DNA sequences that encode this CDR3 too. V gene TRBV7-9 combines with J gene TRBJ1-5; TRBD1 is a possible D gene (6 bases). The germline gives CDR1 SEHNR, CDR2 FQNEAQ (reference sequence). CDR3 length equals 12 residues. V was trimmed by 6 bases and J by 6 bases, leaving 9 bases between them. CDR3 bases: TGTGCCAGCAGTCTCAGGGGTCAGCCCCAGCATTTT. Translating gives CASSLRGQPQHF.

The J gene is TRBJ1-1, the V gene TRBV7-8; no clear D. V was cut by 1 base and J by 1 base, with 7 bases left in between. From germline, CDR1 is SGHVS and CDR2 FQNEAQ. CDR3 length equals 14 residues. The DNA of the CDR3 is TGTGCCAGCAGCTTAGGTGTCGGGAACACTGAAGCTTTCTTT. Protein: CASSLGVGNTEAFF.

This clone has only a few counts. The chain joins TRBV5-4 to TRBJ2-7; 15 bases line up with TRBD2. CDR3 length equals 17 residues. Germline V gives CDR1 SGHNT, CDR2 YYREEE (reference sequence). The junction had 10 bases not matched to a gene; V was cut back by 9 bases and J by 0 bases. The CDR3 spells CAISGTSGRKPSYEQYF. The CDR3 nucleotides read TGTGCCATCTCCGGGACTAGCGGGAGGAAACCCTCCTACGAGCAGTACTTC.

The chain is built from TRBV6-5 and TRBJ2-2, with D possibly being TRBD2 (5 bases). CDR3 size: 13 residues. CDR1 MNHEY and CDR2 SVGAGI come from the germline V gene. V lost 7 bases and J lost 2, with 8 bases in between. CDR3 DNA sequence: TGTGCCAGCACCCGGGGAAACACCGGGGAGCTGTTTTTT. Residues: CASTRGNTGELFF.

The chain uses TRBV5-1 and TRBJ2-1, with a possible D match to TRBD1 (6 bases). The germline V and J ends were trimmed by 4 bases and 4 bases, with 15 bases remaining between them. Per germline, CDR1 SGHRS and CDR2 YFSETQ. The CDR3 has 15 residues. The CDR3 sequence is CASSEESRGYNEQFF. CDR3 nucleotide sequence: TGCGCCAGCAGCGAAGAAAGTAGGGGGTACAATGAGCAGTTCTTC.

The DNA for the CDR3 is TGCGCCAGCAGCCAAGTAACTAGCGGGACAGATACGCAGTATTTT. Encoded protein: CASSQVTSGTDTQYF. V gene TRBV4-3 combines with J gene TRBJ2-3, with 9 bases identical to TRBD2. This CDR3 comprises 15 residues. The V gene's germline CDR1 is LGHNA and CDR2 YSLEER. Losses at the gene ends were 1 base for V and 3 bases for J; bases not matched to a gene: 2.

The chain employs TRBV28 and TRBJ2-7; possibly TRBD1 for D (6 bases). Per germline, CDR1 MDHEN and CDR2 SYDVKM. The V gene lost 2 bases and the J gene lost 6 bases, with 14 bases spanning the gap. This CDR3 region has 14 residues. CDR3 amino acids: CASSLLTGKGEQYF. CDR3 nucleotide sequence: TGTGCCAGCAGTTTACTTACAGGGAAAGGCGAGCAGTACTTC. The full variable domain, rest sourced from reference TRBV28 and TRBJ2-7, is DVKVTQSSRYLVKRTGEKVFLECVQDMDHENMFWYRQDPGLGLRLIYFSYDVKMKEKGDIPEGYSVSREKKERFSLILESASTNQTSMYLCASSLLTGKGEQYFGPGTRLTVT.

This chain uses TRBV19 with TRBJ2-3, with 8 bases matching TRBD2. Losses at the gene ends were 5 bases for V and 12 bases for J; bases not matched to a gene: 16. The CDR3 contains 15 residues. The germline gives CDR1 LNHDA, CDR2 SQIVND (reference sequence). CDR3 sequence: CASSSPGTSLYVQYF. CDR3 DNA: TGTGCCAGTAGTTCTCCCGGGACTAGTTTATATGTTCAGTATTTT.

The chain links TRBV28 to TRBJ2-7; 10 nucleotides align to TRBD2. The junction had 6 bases not matched to a gene; V was cut back by 4 bases and J by 6 bases. The V gene's germline CDR1 is MDHEN and CDR2 SYDVKM. This CDR3 contains 14 residues. CDR3 sequence (DNA): TGTGCCAGCAGTTCAGCGGGAGGGCCTGCCGAGCAGTACTTC. It is translated as CASSSAGGPAEQYF.